Listed below are T cell receptor beta chains from one sample, sequenced in a study of metastatic and nonmetastatic thyroid tumors. TCRdb reanalyzed the PCR reads via MiXCR. Among about 11,000 clones listed, 25% to 30% were seen once. The source material was tumor tissue. All receptors derive from a male donor with papillary thyroid cancer or a benign thyroid nodule (not recorded which). Some clones in this sample may be carry-over from other donors' samples. CDR3s include the opening cysteine and the closing phenylalanine or tryptophan. Each record gives: CDR3 DNA, CDR3 protein, D gene, clone size, V gene, J gene. D genes are given only for firm matches. Part of the rows lack a size; the others show once, few, many or a class for expanded clones.

CDR3nt: TGTGCCAGCAGGCTTGGACAGGGGATTCGATACGAGCAGTACTTC; CDR3aa: CASRLGQGIRYEQYF; d_gene: TRBD1; abundance: few; v_gene: TRBV28; j_gene: TRBJ2-7
CDR3nt: TGTGCCAGCAGTAAAGGGGGCACTCAGCCCCAGCATTTT; CDR3aa: CASSKGGTQPQHF; d_gene: TRBD1; abundance: few; v_gene: TRBV12-3/TRBV12-4; j_gene: TRBJ1-5
CDR3nt: TGCAGTGCTAGAGATATTAGGGGGTCGGGCTATGGCTACACCTTC; CDR3aa: CSARDIRGSGYGYTF; d_gene: NA; abundance: medium-sized; v_gene: TRBV20-1; j_gene: TRBJ1-2
CDR3nt: TGTGCCAGCAATTCCGGGACAGGGATGATCCAGCCCCAGCATTTT; CDR3aa: CASNSGTGMIQPQHF; d_gene: TRBD1; abundance: medium-sized; v_gene: TRBV6-1; j_gene: TRBJ1-5
CDR3nt: TGTGCCAGCACCCATCAACCCGACGACGTAGAGCAGTACTTC; CDR3aa: CASTHQPDDVEQYF; d_gene: NA; abundance: once; v_gene: TRBV5-4; j_gene: TRBJ2-7
CDR3nt: TGTGCCAGCATGGGGATCTTGGGACGGCCCCAGCATTTT; CDR3aa: CASMGILGRPQHF; d_gene: NA; abundance: few; v_gene: TRBV2; j_gene: TRBJ1-5
CDR3nt: TGTGCCAGCAGTTCTTACAGGGAGGCTGGGGCCAACGTCCTGACTTTC; CDR3aa: CASSSYREAGANVLTF; d_gene: NA; abundance: NA; v_gene: TRBV12-3/TRBV12-4; j_gene: TRBJ2-6
CDR3nt: TGTGCCAGCAGCGCCGACAGGGCCTCCGGGGAGCTGTTTTTT; CDR3aa: CASSADRASGELFF; d_gene: TRBD1; abundance: NA; v_gene: TRBV7-3; j_gene: TRBJ2-2
CDR3nt: TGCGCCATCAGTGGAACGAAGGGGCGGGAGCAGTACTTC; CDR3aa: CAISGTKGREQYF; d_gene: NA; abundance: few; v_gene: TRBV10-2; j_gene: TRBJ2-7
CDR3nt: TGTGCCAGCAGCCACTTCCCCCGGACCCAGTACTTC; CDR3aa: CASSHFPRTQYF; d_gene: NA; abundance: NA; v_gene: TRBV14; j_gene: TRBJ2-5
CDR3nt: TGTGCCAGCAGCCCCGGTCGACTAGCAATCATCGATGAGCAGTTCTTC; CDR3aa: CASSPGRLAIIDEQFF; d_gene: TRBD2; abundance: few; v_gene: TRBV11-2; j_gene: TRBJ2-1
CDR3nt: TGTGCCAGCAGCTTCCCCGGGAGGGTGACAGATACGCAGTATTTT; CDR3aa: CASSFPGRVTDTQYF; d_gene: TRBD2; abundance: medium-sized; v_gene: TRBV7-2; j_gene: TRBJ2-3
CDR3nt: TGTGCCAGCAGCCAACAGACAGGGGTAACCTACGAGCAGTACTTC; CDR3aa: CASSQQTGVTYEQYF; d_gene: TRBD1; abundance: medium-sized; v_gene: TRBV14; j_gene: TRBJ2-7
CDR3nt: TGTGCCAGCAGTGAAGCGATCGGGGTATCGGCTGAAGCTTTCTTT; CDR3aa: CASSEAIGVSAEAFF; d_gene: NA; abundance: few; v_gene: TRBV6-1; j_gene: TRBJ1-1